Each of the 14 T cell receptor beta chains below was sequenced from the same sample in a study of tumor-infiltrating lymphocytes in oesophageal squamous cell carcinoma. From the PCR reads, TCRdb called clonotypes with MiXCR, one entry per CDR3 protein. The sample consists of about 23,000 distinct CDR3 sequences, more than 35% of them appearing once. Input material: esophageal tumor tissue. These receptors all come from a male donor with esophageal squamous cell carcinoma.

This clonotype was seen ten or more times. Here the CDR3 omits its conserved ending phenylalanine or tryptophan, so a read error is the likely source. The DNA is left out, because the CDR3 cannot be placed on it with certainty; the CDR3 is given as TCRdb lists it. The rearrangement links TRBV7-2 to TRBJ2-7. Germline loops: CDR1 SGHTA, CDR2 FQGNSA. The CDR3 is 15 residues long, ends included. The CDR3: CASSLGRFDGYTFGS.

In this sample, this clonotype turned up a few times. The V gene is TRBV7-8, the J gene TRBJ2-7; 13 positions match TRBD2. The V gene's germline CDR1 is SGHVS and CDR2 FQNEAQ. The CDR3 has 15 amino acids. V lost 5 bases to trimming and J lost 7 bases; unmatched junction nucleotides: 8. The CDR3 bases are TGTGCCAGCAGCCATGGGACTAGCGGGGACAATGAGCAGTACTTC. As protein: CASSHGTSGDNEQYF.

This clonotype was counted many times. The chain couples TRBV28 to TRBJ2-2; 11 bases agree with TRBD2. The CDR3 consists of 16 residues. From germline, CDR1 is MDHEN and CDR2 SYDVKM. V lost 3 bases, J lost 6 bases, and 6 bases stayed unmatched. CDR3 nucleotide sequence: TGTGCCAGCAGTTTCCCTAGCGGGGGGCGATCCGGGGAGCTGTTTTTT. Translating it yields CASSFPSGGRSGELFF.

A word on this clonotype: This likely comes from a read error, as the CDR3 has no conserved phenylalanine or tryptophan at its end. No DNA is shown, since the ends of the CDR3 on it are uncertain; the CDR3 is the one TCRdb lists. The chain links TRBV27 to TRBJ2-5; no check of the table's D call, TRBD1, against the DNA was made. The CDR3 comprises 16 residues, both ends counted. Germline CDR1 MNHEY, CDR2 SMNVEV (reference sequence). The CDR3 sequence: CASRPGQGRSPLHFGN.

This clonotype has ten or more counts. The genes are TRBV10-3 and TRBJ2-1; weak D call: TRBD1 (5 bases). Germline CDR1 ENHRY, CDR2 SYGVKD. The ends were cut back, 8 bases at V and 10 bases at J, with 12 bases in the middle. This CDR3 has 11 residues. CDR3 DNA sequence: TGTGCCATCGACAGTTCTGGGGAGCAGTTCTTC. Its protein is CAIDSSGEQFF.

At least ten counts were recorded for this clonotype. The CDR3, as DNA: TGTGCCAGCACCGCCGGGACAGCCATGTACACCATATATTTT. It translates to CASTAGTAMYTIYF. The chain joins TRBV28 to TRBJ1-3; TRBD1 aligns across 7 bases. Germline V gene data show CDR1 as MDHEN and CDR2 as SYDVKM. The length of the CDR3 is 14 residues. V lost 7 bases and J lost 8; bases outside the gene matches: 11.

This clonotype was found many times. The chain recombines TRBV6-1 with TRBJ2-1; 12 bases are a match to TRBD2. Trimming removed 6 bases from V and 7 bases from J; junction bases left unmatched: 1. CDR3 length: 13 residues. Germline V gives CDR1 MNHNS, CDR2 SASEGT. CDR3 bases: TGTGCCAGCAGCCTAGCGGGAGGGAATGAGCAGTTCTTC. It yields the protein CASSLAGGNEQFF.

The table lists this clonotype with many counts. The chain is built from TRBV12-5 and TRBJ2-2; D is uncertain. CDR3 length: 11 amino acids. Germline V gene data show CDR1 as LGHNT and CDR2 as FRNRAP. Trimming removed 2 bases at V and 8 bases at J, with 3 bases between. The CDR3 nucleotides read TGTGCTAGTGGTTTGTCTGGGGAGCTGTTTTTT. Amino acid sequence: CASGLSGELFF.

This chain connects TRBV11-1 to TRBJ2-2; possibly TRBD1 for D (6 bases). V lost 2 bases and J 1 base, leaving 11 bases between the germline ends. Germline values: CDR1 SGHAT, CDR2 FQDESV (reference sequence). This CDR3 has 16 residues. The CDR3, as DNA: TGTGCCAGCAGCTTAAGTGCACAGGGGAACACCGGGGAGCTGTTTTTT. Encoded protein: CASSLSAQGNTGELFF.

The genes are TRBV7-2 and TRBJ2-3, with a possible D match to TRBD2 (5 bases). Trimming took off 5 bases at V and 8 bases at J, with 20 bases between the two ends. CDR3 length: 15 residues. Per germline, CDR1 SGHTA and CDR2 FQGNSA. The CDR3 is CASSPPGIYKTTQYF. CDR3 coding DNA: TGTGCCAGCAGCCCACCCGGGATTTACAAAACTACGCAGTATTTT.

The CDR3 loop is CASSKRQGGTDTQYF. CDR3 DNA sequence: TGTGCCAGCAGCAAACGACAGGGGGGCACAGATACGCAGTATTTT. This rearrangement joins TRBV6-1 to TRBJ2-3; 9 bases agree with TRBD1. The CDR3 length is 15 residues. In germline, CDR1 is MNHNS, CDR2 SASEGT. J gave up 1 base and V 6 bases, and 5 bases lay outside the gene matches.

This clonotype was counted between two and nine times. V is TRBV3-1 and J is TRBJ2-1, with 7 bases identical to TRBD2. CDR1 is LGHDT and CDR2 is YNNKEL in the germline V gene (reference sequence). The J segment lost 0 bases and the V segment lost 4 bases, leaving 3 bases of the junction unmatched. There are 15 residues in the CDR3. The CDR3, as DNA: TGTGCCAGCAGCCCTAGCGGAGGCTCCTACAATGAGCAGTTCTTC. Amino acid sequence: CASSPSGGSYNEQFF.

This clonotype has at least ten counts. The chain employs TRBV28 and TRBJ2-6; 7 bases match TRBD1. J lost 2 bases, V lost 5 bases, and 3 bases had no gene match. CDR1 and CDR2 (germline): MDHEN, SYDVKM. CDR3 length equals 15 residues. CDR3 nucleotides: TGTGCCAGCAGTCCCACAGGGGCTGGGGCCAACGTCCTGACTTTC. It translates to CASSPTGAGANVLTF.

The chain uses TRBV12-3 or TRBV12-4 and TRBJ2-3, with D possibly matching TRBD1 (5 bases). The J call may be mistaken, given a closer DNA end match to TRBJ2-5. The CDR3 loop spans 11 amino acids. The CDR3 sequence: CASSQQRGQYF. CDR3 in DNA: TGTGCCAGCAGCCAGCAAAGGGGCCAGTACTTC.